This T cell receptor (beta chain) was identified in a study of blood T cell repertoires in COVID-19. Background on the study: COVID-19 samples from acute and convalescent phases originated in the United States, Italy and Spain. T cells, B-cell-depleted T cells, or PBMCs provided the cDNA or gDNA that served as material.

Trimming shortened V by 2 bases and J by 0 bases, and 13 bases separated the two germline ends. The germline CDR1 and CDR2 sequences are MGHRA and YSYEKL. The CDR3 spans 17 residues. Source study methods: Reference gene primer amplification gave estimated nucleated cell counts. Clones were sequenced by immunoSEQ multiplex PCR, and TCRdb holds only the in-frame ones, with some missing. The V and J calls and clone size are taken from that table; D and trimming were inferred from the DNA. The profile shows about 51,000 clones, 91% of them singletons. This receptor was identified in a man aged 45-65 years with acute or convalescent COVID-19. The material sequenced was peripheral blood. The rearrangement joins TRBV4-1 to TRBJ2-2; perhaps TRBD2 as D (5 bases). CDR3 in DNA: TGCGCCAGCAGCCAACCGAGGGCGTCAACGAACACCGGGGAGCTGTTTTTT. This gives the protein CASSQPRASTNTGELFF.